This is a list of T cell receptor beta chains from one sample in a study of shared clonotypes between healthy human individuals. Profiling relied on immunoSEQ multiplex PCR, and the TCRdb table lists in-frame clones only, not all of them. The sample has about 2,100,000 clones; 85% to 95% are singletons. The sample taken for sequencing was naive CD8+ T cells from PBMCs. The source of these receptors is a man aged 18 to 35 in good health. Some clones in this sample may be carry-over from other donors' samples. CDR3s include the opening cysteine and the closing phenylalanine or tryptophan. The order of the fields is J gene, V gene, D gene, clone size, CDR3 protein, CDR3 DNA. The D gene is left open where the match is weak. The size entry is marked missing in some rows and otherwise reads once, few, many or a size class.

TRBJ2-1,TRBV6-5,TRBD2,NA,CASSPILGLKNEQFF,TGTGCCAGCAGCCCAATTTTGGGACTAAAAAATGAGCAGTTCTTC
TRBJ1-1,TRBV29-1,NA,NA,CSGEPEAFF,TGCAGCGGCGAGCCTGAAGCTTTCTTT
TRBJ1-1,TRBV7-9,NA,few,CASSSHRANTEAFF,TGTGCCAGCAGCTCTCATCGGGCGAACACTGAAGCTTTCTTT
TRBJ2-1,TRBV7-6,TRBD2,NA,CASSLERPLAGYEQFF,TGTGCCAGCAGCTTAGAAAGGCCCCTAGCGGGATATGAGCAGTTCTTC
TRBJ1-1,TRBV11-2,TRBD1,few,CASSPQGAMNTEAFF,TGTGCCAGCAGCCCACAGGGGGCAATGAACACTGAAGCTTTCTTT
TRBJ2-1,TRBV7-9,NA,NA,CASSLEFVGSSSDEQFF,TGTGCCAGCAGCTTAGAGTTTGTGGGCTCCTCCAGCGATGAGCAGTTCTTC
TRBJ2-3,TRBV19,TRBD2,NA,CASKPLAGGADTQYF,TGTGCCAGTAAACCTCTAGCGGGAGGAGCAGATACGCAGTATTTT
TRBJ2-7,TRBV11-2,TRBD2,NA,CASTRLAGVAEQYF,TGTGCCAGCACCCGACTAGCGGGAGTCGCCGAGCAGTACTTC
TRBJ1-2,TRBV7-2,NA,NA,CASGTGVGYTF,TGTGCCAGCGGCACGGGAGTTGGCTACACCTTC
TRBJ2-5,TRBV29-1,TRBD1,NA,CSVDGYSRDRVPETQYF,TGCAGCGTTGATGGGTATTCCCGGGACAGGGTACCAGAGACCCAGTACTTC
TRBJ2-1,TRBV5-1,NA,NA,CASSMDSHNEQFF,TGCGCCAGCAGCATGGACTCACACAATGAGCAGTTCTTC
TRBJ2-3,TRBV7-7,NA,NA,CASSLAPDREGTDTQYF,TGTGCCAGCAGCTTAGCCCCCGACAGGGAGGGTACAGATACGCAGTATTTT
TRBJ2-7,TRBV29-1,NA,NA,CSVEDYPKGGTYEQYF,TGCAGCGTTGAAGACTATCCTAAAGGGGGAACCTACGAGCAGTACTTC
TRBJ2-3,TRBV28,NA,NA,CASILSRRITDTQYF,TGTGCCAGCATCCTGAGCAGGCGTATCACAGATACGCAGTATTTT
TRBJ1-5,TRBV27,NA,NA,CASSVRDTGQPQHF,TGTGCCAGCAGTGTCCGGGACACGGGACAGCCCCAGCATTTT
TRBJ2-3,TRBV10-3,TRBD2,NA,CAIRVLAGLDRDTQYF,TGTGCCATCAGAGTTTTAGCGGGCCTAGACAGAGATACGCAGTATTTT
TRBJ2-7,TRBV10-3,NA,NA,CAISWFRDGTYEQYF,TGTGCCATCAGTTGGTTCCGGGACGGAACCTACGAGCAGTACTTC
TRBJ1-5,TRBV19,NA,NA,CASSIGTATNQPQHF,TGTGCCAGTAGTATAGGGACAGCAACTAATCAGCCCCAGCATTTT
TRBJ2-7,TRBV6-5,NA,once,CASSYRQSYEQYF,TGTGCCAGCAGTTACAGACAGAGCTACGAGCAGTACTTC
TRBJ2-3,TRBV10-3,NA,NA,CAISDGTSDTQYF,TGTGCCATCAGTGATGGGACGAGTGATACGCAGTATTTT
TRBJ2-7,TRBV14,NA,NA,CASSPGYEQYF,TGTGCCAGCAGCCCAGGTTACGAGCAGTACTTC
TRBJ1-1,TRBV19,TRBD1,NA,CASSIRDRVNAFF,TGTGCCAGTAGTATAAGGGACAGGGTAAATGCTTTCTTT
TRBJ2-3,TRBV27,NA,NA,CASSSQQGTDTQYF,TGTGCCAGCAGTTCACAACAGGGCACAGATACGCAGTATTTT
TRBJ1-2,TRBV9,NA,NA,CASSVGGAYGYTF,TGTGCCAGCAGCGTTGGGGGAGCCTATGGCTACACCTTC
TRBJ1-5,TRBV9,NA,NA,CASSVGGGTNQPQHF,TGTGCCAGCAGCGTGGGAGGAGGAACGAATCAGCCCCAGCATTTT
TRBJ1-1,TRBV7-2,NA,few,CASSWMDHEAFF,TGTGCCAGCAGCTGGATGGATCATGAAGCTTTCTTT
TRBJ2-3,TRBV27,TRBD2,NA,CASSLTLILAGALDTQYF,TGTGCCAGCAGTTTAACCCTTATACTAGCGGGAGCGTTAGATACGCAGTATTTT
TRBJ2-2,TRBV7-3,NA,NA,CASSLNPLGIGELFF,TGTGCCAGCAGCTTAAATCCTCTCGGTATCGGGGAGCTGTTTTTT
TRBJ2-3,TRBV2,TRBD1,once,CASTQGVGTDTQYF,TGTGCCAGCACCCAGGGGGTTGGGACAGATACGCAGTATTTT
TRBJ2-7,TRBV4-2,TRBD2,NA,CASSPTLAGGEQYF,TGTGCCAGCAGCCCTACACTAGCGGGAGGCGAGCAGTACTTC
TRBJ2-7,TRBV7-6,NA,NA,CASSLAQTYEQYF,TGTGCCAGCAGCTTAGCACAGACCTACGAGCAGTACTTC
TRBJ2-7,TRBV14,NA,NA,CASSVTTYEQYF,TGTGCCAGCAGCGTTACGACCTACGAGCAGTACTTC
TRBJ2-3,TRBV6-4,NA,NA,CASSAVSTDTQYF,TGTGCCAGCAGCGCCGTTAGTACAGATACGCAGTATTTT
TRBJ1-1,TRBV19,NA,NA,CASSIPRTGNTEAFF,TGTGCCAGTAGTATTCCCAGGACGGGGAACACTGAAGCTTTCTTT
TRBJ2-1,TRBV7-9,NA,NA,CASSPGPGGLFF,TGTGCCAGCAGCCCCGGACCCGGAGGGTTGTTCTTC
TRBJ1-1,TRBV19,NA,NA,CASSITHGLRPEAFF,TGTGCCAGTAGTATAACCCACGGACTCCGTCCCGAAGCTTTCTTT
TRBJ2-1,TRBV7-9,NA,once,CASSPRLSTYNEQFF,TGTGCCAGCAGCCCAAGGCTCTCTACCTACAATGAGCAGTTCTTC
TRBJ1-1,TRBV2,NA,NA,CASSGGAGTEAFF,TGTGCCAGCAGTGGAGGGGCTGGCACTGAAGCTTTCTTT
TRBJ1-1,TRBV18,NA,NA,CASLGVGTEAFF,TGTGCCAGCTTAGGGGTCGGGACTGAAGCTTTCTTT
TRBJ2-2,TRBV19,NA,NA,CASGLGELFF,TGTGCCAGTGGGTTGGGGGAGCTGTTTTTT
TRBJ1-4,TRBV28,NA,NA,CASTDDSRNEKLFF,TGTGCCAGCACCGACGACAGCCGTAATGAAAAACTGTTTTTT
TRBJ2-7,TRBV28,NA,NA,CASTLGPVSSYEQYF,TGTGCCAGCACCTTGGGGCCAGTAAGCTCCTACGAGCAGTACTTC
TRBJ2-2,TRBV9,NA,many,CASSVGTGELFF,TGTGCCAGCAGCGTAGGCACCGGGGAGCTGTTTTTT